This record looks at one T cell receptor beta chain sequence and its context. Germline V gives CDR1 LGHDT, CDR2 YNNKEL (reference sequence). V was clipped by 3 bases and J by 0 bases, with 9 bases between them. The CDR3 loop spans 15 amino acids. The sample belongs to a study of low-dose radiotherapy and immunotherapy resistance in tumors. Study in general: The treatment that patients received was intravenous nivolumab 240 mg every two weeks plus ipilimumab 1 mg/kg every six weeks. Oral aspirin 300 mg was taken by patients daily for four cycles from cycle 1 day 1.

Every donor was treated with nivolumab, ipilimumab, aspirin, low-dose cyclophosphamide and also low-dose radiotherapy. Priming of first-strand cDNA relied on TRAV- and TRBV-specific primers (covering alpha and beta chains). Amplification, which lasted 15 to 20 PCR cycles, used a constant-region primer and V-primer adapter to amplify TCRs. One entry per CDR3 protein results from TCRdb running MiXCR on the reads. The data hold 7,000 to 8,500 distinct CDR3 sequences, with 84% observed a single time. The sequence was collected from a human donor with advanced metastatic prostate, ovarian, gallbladder or colorectal cancer (not recorded which). This table probably holds off-target reads from a library built for another chain. The chain joins TRBV3-1 to TRBJ1-3; no clear D gene. The chain's CDR3 is CASSHGPNSGNTIYF. In nucleotides, the CDR3 is TGTGCCAGCAGCCACGGCCCAAACTCTGGAAACACCATATATTTT. Supplemented by reference TRBV3-1 and TRBJ1-3, the full variable domain reads DTAVSQTPKYLVTQMGNDKSIKCEQNLGHDTMYWYKQDSKKFLKIMFSYNNKELIINETVPNRFSPKSPDKAHLNLHINSLELGDSAVYFCASSHGPNSGNTIYFGEGSWLTVV.